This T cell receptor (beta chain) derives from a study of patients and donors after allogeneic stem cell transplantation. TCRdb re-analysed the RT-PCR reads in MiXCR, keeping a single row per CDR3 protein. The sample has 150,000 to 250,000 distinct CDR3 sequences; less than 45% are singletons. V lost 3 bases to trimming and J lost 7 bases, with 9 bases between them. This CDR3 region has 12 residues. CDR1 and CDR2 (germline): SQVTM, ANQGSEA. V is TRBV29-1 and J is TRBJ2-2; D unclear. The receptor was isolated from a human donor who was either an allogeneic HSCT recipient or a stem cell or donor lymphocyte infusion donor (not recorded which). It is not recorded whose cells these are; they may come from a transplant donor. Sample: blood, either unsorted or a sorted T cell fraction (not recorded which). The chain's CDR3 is CSVDDPDGELFF. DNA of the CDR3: TGCAGCGTTGACGACCCCGACGGGGAGCTGTTTTTT.